The T cell receptor (beta chain) under discussion was sequenced for a study of T cell repertoires in cytomegalovirus infection. On this clonotype: Its antigen is as yet unknown.

Trimming removed 8 bases at V and 4 bases at J, with 11 bases between. This CDR3 contains 13 residues. Germline CDR1 is LNHDA and CDR2 is SQIVND (reference sequence). Study outcomes and limitations: Cumulative frequency (of public TCR beta family members) identified carriers of CMV plus the relevant HLA.

TCRdb called the reads again in MiXCR, with one record for every CDR3 protein. The sample gives 650,000 to 900,000 distinct CDR3 sequences, 29% of which show up once; approximately 14% is in the top ten. V is TRBV19 and J is TRBJ2-2; weak D call: TRBD1 (5 bases). The sequences come from cultured CD8+ T cells from PBMCs, collected from culture after CMV antigen stimulation. This receptor was taken from a human donor in good health (CMV status not recorded). Some clones in this sample may be carry-over from other donors' samples. CDR3 sequence (DNA): TGTGCCAGTCAGCCTCAGGGCACCGGGGAGCTGTTTTTT. Its protein is CASQPQGTGELFF.